This T cell receptor beta chain was captured by sequencing in a study of post-analysis software for immune sequencing data. This clonotype showed up just a few times. As yet, its antigen is unknown. Prepared TCR beta cDNA libraries contained unique molecular identifiers. TCRdb re-called the PCR reads with MiXCR, one entry per CDR3 protein. The data contain roughly 540,000 distinct CDR3 sequences, 34% of them seen just once; the ten biggest clones take up around 6.1%. General observations from the study: By F measure, samples from a shared preparation batch strongly co-clustered. Higher frequency in patients than in controls was seen for roughly 5 TRBV segments, with TRBV5-6, TRBV5-1 and TRBV20-1 among them.

V lost 7 bases and J lost 9, with 21 bases in between. Germline V gives CDR1 KGHDR, CDR2 SFDVKD. This CDR3 is built from 16 residues. This chain joins TRBV24-1 and TRBJ1-6; the D gene is possibly TRBD1 (6 bases). The receptor's source is a girl aged 2 to 17 with multiple sclerosis. Sequenced material: blood. Here the CDR3 reads CATSRAEDSHCSPLHF. The CDR3 DNA reads as TGTGCCACCAGCCGCGCAGAGGACAGTCACTGTTCACCCCTCCACTTT.